This T cell receptor beta chain comes out of a study of blood T cell repertoires in COVID-19 (dated by TCRdb to the early 2020s). Study-wide context: Samples from collaborators originated in the United States, Italy and Spain and spanned both the acute and convalescent phases of COVID-19. Where available, HLA class I and class II types were obtained from metadata supplied by the sample provider rather than from assay-based typing. The prospective study material was composed of cDNA or gDNA derived from T cells, B-cell-depleted T cells, or PBMCs. The repertoires were released in a freely available public database intended as a resource for research on the immune response to SARS-CoV-2. A de-identified subject ID, COVID-19 status, age in years and sex were almost always included in the sample metadata. Deeply sampled blood TCRbeta repertoires from subjects exposed to, actively infected with, or recovered from COVID-19 were included in the dataset. The samples were drawn from the first 160 participants of the ongoing ImmuneRACE study and from some 1,300 subjects provided by 6 global collaborators. General conclusions and limits of the study: How much clinical and demographic metadata was included differed by source and by participant, and the metadata was provided uncurated.

TCRbeta CDR3 regions were amplified from genomic DNA using the immunoSEQ Assay, a bias-controlled multiplex PCR. Under the source paper's analysis protocol: The number of nucleated cells in each sample was estimated from the amplification of reference gene primers within the assay. Sequence reads were collapsed and filtered to measure the absolute abundance of every unique TCRbeta CDR3 rearrangement. For each sample, productive Simpson clonality was calculated by taking the square root of Simpson's diversity index across productive rearrangements. Entries here come from immuneACCESS through TCRdb and include only in-frame sequences with V and J called. Some clones fail to appear in such tables; in the studies checked, an unresolved V gene covers under half of the shortfall, and the cause of the remainder is unknown. That table supplies the V and J calls and clone size; D and trimming were determined from the DNA. Present in this sample are tens of thousands of clones, roughly 80% of which were seen just once. Approximately 2.5% of the sample is taken by the ten largest.

One collaborating source in Seattle enrolled patients during active infection and followed them longitudinally through the course of disease. Collaborating institutions collected whole blood in K2EDTA tubes following their own protocols. Collaborator samples were shipped for TCRbeta analysis as frozen whole blood, isolated PBMCs, or DNA extracted from either sample type. On this clone: The antigen it binds to is not known. Base qualities are not recorded, but no much larger clone differs from it by a single base.

This clonotype was obtained from a man in his 70s with COVID-19, enrolled during active disease. The sample comprised peripheral blood.

CDR3 protein: CASSQDAVYSGGYTF. The sequenced DNA is TGTGCCAGCAGCCAAGACGCCGTATACAGCGGAGGCTACACCTTC. The chain is assembled from TRBV3-1 (or the pseudogene TRBV3-2) and TRBJ1-2, with no reliable assignment of the D segment. The CDR3 starts with the cysteine, ends with the phenylalanine, and has 15 residues. The DNA shown is the 45-base CDR3, in frame from base 1. Per the germline V gene (reference sequence), LGHDT is the CDR1 and YNNKEL is the CDR2. V sheds 0 bases and J sheds 8 bases, leaving 16 bases between their ends.